This T cell receptor beta chain was recorded in a study of blood T cell repertoires in COVID-19. The overall study: Researchers got acute and convalescent COVID-19 samples from the United States, Italy and Spain.

J was trimmed by 6 bases and V by 4 bases; bases with no gene match: 5. The CDR3 is 14 residues long. CDR1 SGHTA and CDR2 FQGTGA come from the germline V gene. Authors' processing steps: Using reference gene primer amplification, nucleated cell counts were estimated. The table came from immunoSEQ multiplex PCR; TCRdb's copy has only in-frame clones and leaves some out. Clonal size and the V and J genes are those of that table, whereas D and trimming came from the DNA. The data show roughly 180,000 clones, approximately 89% seen once. This TCR derives from a woman aged 55-70 years with acute or convalescent COVID-19. Material for sequencing was peripheral blood. The rearrangement links TRBV7-3 to TRBJ2-3; 9 nucleotides match TRBD1. CDR3 region: CASSSGQGSDTQYF. CDR3 DNA sequence: TGTGCCAGCAGCTCCGGACAGGGGAGTGATACGCAGTATTTT.